The clone carrying this TCR beta chain appeared many times. As yet, its antigen is unknown. This CDR3 contains 14 residues. V was pared by 6 bases and J by 2 bases, with 4 bases of the junction left unmatched. This entry is derived from a study of early T cells in non-severe SARS-CoV-2 infection. Study context: Sequencing targeted bulk RNA from unsorted whole blood, leaving chains unpaired. Study-level results: Lookups in VDJdb leaned toward anti-spike CD8 responses and missed private and CD4 specificities.

cDNA molecules, individually, were tagged with unique molecular identifiers. From the 5' RACE reads, TCRdb called clonotypes with MiXCR, one entry per CDR3 protein. The repertoire holds roughly 40,000 distinct CDR3 sequences, with about 6.2% as singletons. This clonotype originated in an adult who was a healthcare worker with PCR-confirmed SARS-CoV-2 infection or an uninfected control (not recorded which). The rearrangement uses TRBV12-3 or TRBV12-4 and TRBJ1-5, with 7 bases fitting TRBD1. Sample: whole blood. CDR3 in DNA: TGTGCCAGCAGCCCAACAGGGGGCAATCAGCCCCAGCATTTT. Translation: CASSPTGGNQPQHF.